These T cell receptor beta chains were read from a single sample in a study of CD8 T cells in ankylosing spondylitis. TCRdb passed the 5' RACE reads through MiXCR, listing each CDR3 protein once. The sample comprises 450,000 to 550,000 distinct CDR3 sequences, approximately 5.3% of which are singletons, and around 3.5% rests with the top ten. Sequenced input: blood, either unsorted or a sorted T cell fraction (not recorded which). These receptors all stem from a male donor with ankylosing spondylitis. CDR3s include the opening cysteine and the closing phenylalanine or tryptophan. A D gene is named only where the DNA matches it firmly. Clone size is given for some rows only: seen once, a few or many times, or a class if the clone is expanded.

d_call,v_call,clone_size,j_call,cdr3_nt,cdr3_aa
-,TRBV5-1,many,TRBJ2-7,TGCGCCAGCAGCTTGGACTGGGGCGAGCAGTACTTC,CASSLDWGEQYF
TRBD2,TRBV7-9,many,TRBJ2-1,TGTGCCAGCACTCCTCTGGCGGGAGAGTACAATGAGCAGTTCTTC,CASTPLAGEYNEQFF
TRBD1,TRBV20-1,many,TRBJ2-7,TGCAGTGCTGTCGAGGGGACAGGGGGCGAGCAGTACTTC,CSAVEGTGGEQYF
-,TRBV20-1,many,TRBJ2-5,TGCAGTGCTAGAGGTCGGATGGAGACCCAGTACTTC,CSARGRMETQYF
-,TRBV5-1,many,TRBJ2-1,TGCGCCAGCAGCGCGCAGGGTGGTTCCTACAATGAGCAGTTCTTC,CASSAQGGSYNEQFF
-,TRBV5-1,many,TRBJ1-4,TGCGCCAGCAGCATCGAAGGCAGGGCGGAAAAACTGTTTTTT,CASSIEGRAEKLFF
-,TRBV20-1,-,TRBJ2-1,TGCAGCCTCAACCCCCGGGACTCGCCGAGAGATGAGCAGTTCTTC,CSLNPRDSPRDEQFF
TRBD1,TRBV3-1,-,TRBJ1-4,TGTGCCAGCAGCCAAACAGGGGGAGACGAAAAACTGTTTTTT,CASSQTGGDEKLFF
-,TRBV9,many,TRBJ2-1,TGTGCCAGCAGCGTAGACGGCCCCCACAATGAGCAGTTCTTC,CASSVDGPHNEQFF
-,TRBV6-1,few,TRBJ1-1,TGTGCCAGCAGTGGGGGGACTGATACTGAAGCTTTCTTT,CASSGGTDTEAFF
-,TRBV28,many,TRBJ1-5,TGTGCCACCGGGGGTATTTTAGGTCAGCCCCAGCATTTT,CATGGILGQPQHF
-,TRBV29-1,many,TRBJ2-7,TGCAGCGTTATGTCGTCAGTCTACGAGCAGTACTTC,CSVMSSVYEQYF
TRBD1,TRBV6-5,-,TRBJ2-1,TGTGCCAGCAGTTCCCCGGACAGGAAGCAGTTCTTC,CASSSPDRKQFF
TRBD2,TRBV20-1,-,TRBJ2-3,TGCAGTGCTAGATCTGGGGGGGGGGGCACAGATACGCAGTATTTT,CSARSGGGGTDTQYF
TRBD1,TRBV7-9,many,TRBJ1-1,TGTGCCAGCAGCCCCTCAGGGGGCGAAAAGGCTTTCTTT,CASSPSGGEKAFF
-,TRBV5-4,few,TRBJ1-3,TGTGCCAGCAGCTGGGCTACCGGGGCCCCTGGCGGAAACACCATATATTTT,CASSWATGAPGGNTIYF
-,TRBV6-2/TRBV6-3,-,TRBJ1-2,TGTGCCAGCAGTGACTACGACTATGGCTACACCTTC,CASSDYDYGYTF